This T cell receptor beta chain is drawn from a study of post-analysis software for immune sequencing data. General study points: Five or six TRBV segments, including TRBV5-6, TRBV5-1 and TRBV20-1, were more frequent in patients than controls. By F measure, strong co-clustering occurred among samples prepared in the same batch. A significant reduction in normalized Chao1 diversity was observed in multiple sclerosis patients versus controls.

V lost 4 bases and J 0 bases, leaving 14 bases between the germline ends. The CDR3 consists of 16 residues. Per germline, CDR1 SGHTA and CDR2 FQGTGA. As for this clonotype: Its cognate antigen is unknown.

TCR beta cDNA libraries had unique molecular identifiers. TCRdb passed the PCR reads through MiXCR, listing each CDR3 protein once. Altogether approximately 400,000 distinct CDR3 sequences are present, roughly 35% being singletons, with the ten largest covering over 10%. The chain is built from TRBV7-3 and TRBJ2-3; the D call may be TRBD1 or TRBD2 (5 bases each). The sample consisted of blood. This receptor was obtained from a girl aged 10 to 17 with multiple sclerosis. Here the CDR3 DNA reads TGTGCCAGCAGCTATAGGGACGGAACTAGCACAGATACGCAGTATTTT. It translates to CASSYRDGTSTDTQYF.